This T cell receptor beta chain was recovered during a study of shared clonotypes between healthy human individuals. Trimming took 5 bases from V and 1 from J, leaving 11 bases between them. The CDR3 is made up of 14 amino acids. The V gene's germline CDR1 is SGHVS and CDR2 FNYEAQ. Profiling relied on immunoSEQ multiplex PCR, and the TCRdb table lists in-frame clones only, not all of them. The sample holds more than 450,000 clones, 75% to 85% seen once. The receptor was isolated from a woman aged 35 to 49 in good health. Some clones in this sample may be carry-over from other donors' samples. Source material: PBMCs. The rearrangement uses TRBV7-6 and TRBJ2-5; TRBD2 might be the D (5 bases). The chain's CDR3 is CASSPRAAQETQYF. Here the CDR3 DNA reads TGTGCCAGCAGCCCCAGAGCGGCCCAAGAGACCCAGTACTTC.